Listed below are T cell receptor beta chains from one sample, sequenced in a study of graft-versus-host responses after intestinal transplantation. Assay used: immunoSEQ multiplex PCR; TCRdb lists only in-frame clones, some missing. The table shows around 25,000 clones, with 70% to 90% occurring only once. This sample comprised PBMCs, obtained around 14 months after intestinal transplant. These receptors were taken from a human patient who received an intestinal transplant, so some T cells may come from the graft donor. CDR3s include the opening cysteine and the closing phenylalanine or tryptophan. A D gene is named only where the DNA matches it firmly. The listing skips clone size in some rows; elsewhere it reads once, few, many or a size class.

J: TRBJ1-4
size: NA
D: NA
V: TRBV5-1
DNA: TGCTTCGGAATGGGGGGAAAAAATGAAAAACTGTTTTTT
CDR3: CFGMGGKNEKLFF

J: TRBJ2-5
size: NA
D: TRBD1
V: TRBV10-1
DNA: TGCGCCAGCAGTGAGCCACAGGGGGCTAAAGAGACCCAGTACTTC
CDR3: CASSEPQGAKETQYF

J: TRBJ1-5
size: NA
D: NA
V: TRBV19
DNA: TGTGCCAGTAGTGTGGGTTGGGGTCAGCCCCAGCATTTT
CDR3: CASSVGWGQPQHF

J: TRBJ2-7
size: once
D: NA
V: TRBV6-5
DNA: TGTGCCAGCAGTGTGGTCAGAAACTACGAGCAGTACTTC
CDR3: CASSVVRNYEQYF

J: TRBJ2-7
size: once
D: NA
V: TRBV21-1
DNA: TGTGCCAGCAGCAAAGATGGGGGAACTATACTCGACGAGCAGTACTTC
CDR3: CASSKDGGTILDEQYF

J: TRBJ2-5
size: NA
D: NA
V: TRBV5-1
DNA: TGCGCCAGCAGCTTGAGGCAAATTAAGGGTAAAGAGACCCAGTACTTC
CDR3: CASSLRQIKGKETQYF

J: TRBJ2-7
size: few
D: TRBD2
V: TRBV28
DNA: TGTGCCAGCAGTTCATACTTCAGCGGGAGGGGCTCCTACGAGCAGTACTTC
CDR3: CASSSYFSGRGSYEQYF

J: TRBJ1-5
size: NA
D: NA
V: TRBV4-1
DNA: TGCGCCAGCAGCCGGGCAAACAGGGGCAATCAGCCCCAGCATTTT
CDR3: CASSRANRGNQPQHF

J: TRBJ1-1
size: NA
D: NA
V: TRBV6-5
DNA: TGTGCCAGCAGTTACTATCACACTGAAGCTTTCTTT
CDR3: CASSYYHTEAFF

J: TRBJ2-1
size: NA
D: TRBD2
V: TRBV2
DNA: TGTGCCAGCAGTGAAATTCTAGCGGGAGGTCCCGATGATGAGCAGTTCTTC
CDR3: CASSEILAGGPDDEQFF

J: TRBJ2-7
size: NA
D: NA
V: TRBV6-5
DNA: TGTGCCAGCAGTCGCCTCGGAAAACTCTACGAGCAGTACTTC
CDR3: CASSRLGKLYEQYF

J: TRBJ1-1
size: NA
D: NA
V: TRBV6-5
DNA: TGTGCCAGCAGTTACGGCTCGGGGCTTTTAGCTTTCTTT
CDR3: CASSYGSGLLAFF

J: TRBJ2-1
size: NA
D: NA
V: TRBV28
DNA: TGTGCCAGCAGTTCGCTAATAGGACAGCACTACAATGAGCAGTTCTTC
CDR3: CASSSLIGQHYNEQFF

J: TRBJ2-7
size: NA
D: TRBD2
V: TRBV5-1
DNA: TGCGCCAGCAGCCCCCTCGGCGGGAGTTACGAGCAGTACTTC
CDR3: CASSPLGGSYEQYF

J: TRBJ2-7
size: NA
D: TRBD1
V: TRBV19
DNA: TGTGCCAGTAGTATCGGGACAGGATCCTACGAGCAGTACTTC
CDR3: CASSIGTGSYEQYF

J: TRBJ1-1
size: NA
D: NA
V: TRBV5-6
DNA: TGTGCCAGCAGCTTTGGTACTGTAGCTTTCTTT
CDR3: CASSFGTVAFF

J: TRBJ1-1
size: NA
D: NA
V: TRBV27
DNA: TGTGCCAGCAGTGCCGCCTCGGGGCAGTGGACTGAAGCTTTCTTT
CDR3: CASSAASGQWTEAFF

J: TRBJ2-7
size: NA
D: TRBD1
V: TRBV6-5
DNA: TGTGCCAGCACCGGACAGGGAGGCTACGAGCAGTACTTC
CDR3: CASTGQGGYEQYF

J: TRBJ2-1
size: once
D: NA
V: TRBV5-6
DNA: TGTGCCAGCAGCCCTAGAGGGAGTGAGCAGTTCTTC
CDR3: CASSPRGSEQFF

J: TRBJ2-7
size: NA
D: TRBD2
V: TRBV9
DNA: TGTGCCAGCAGCGTAGACCTTAGCGGGGGTTCCTACGAGCAGTACTTC
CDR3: CASSVDLSGGSYEQYF

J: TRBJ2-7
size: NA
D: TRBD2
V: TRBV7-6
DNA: TGTGCCAGCAGCCCCCAGGGACTAGCGGGCGAGCAGTACTTC
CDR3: CASSPQGLAGEQYF

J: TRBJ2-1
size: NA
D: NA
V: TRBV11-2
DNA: TGTGCCAGCAGCTCCGAATGGGGTTCCCACAATGAGCAGTTCTTC
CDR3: CASSSEWGSHNEQFF

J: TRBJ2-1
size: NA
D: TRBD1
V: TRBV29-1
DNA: TGCAGCGTTAGGACAGGGGAATCCTACAATGAGCAGTTCTTC
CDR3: CSVRTGESYNEQFF

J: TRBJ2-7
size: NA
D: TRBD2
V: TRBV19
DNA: TGTGCCAGTAGTGTAACTAGCGACGGCTACGAGCAGTACTTC
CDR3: CASSVTSDGYEQYF

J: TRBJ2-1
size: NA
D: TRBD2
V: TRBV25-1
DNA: TGTGCCAGCAGTGAATCAATCCTAGCGGGAGGAGATGAGCAGTTCTTC
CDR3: CASSESILAGGDEQFF

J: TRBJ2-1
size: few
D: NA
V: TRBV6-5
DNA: TGTGCCAGCACGGGTTTTTCTAGGAATGAGCAGTTCTTC
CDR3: CASTGFSRNEQFF

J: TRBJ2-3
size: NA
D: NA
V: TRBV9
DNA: TGTGCCAGCAGCGTAGACCTGAGACGGGATACGCAGTATTTT
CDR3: CASSVDLRRDTQYF

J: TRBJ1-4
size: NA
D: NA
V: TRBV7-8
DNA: TGTGCCAGCAGCTTAACCGCCGGACCACAGGCGGGGGAAAAACTGTTTTTT
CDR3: CASSLTAGPQAGEKLFF

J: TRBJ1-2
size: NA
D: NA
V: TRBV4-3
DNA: TGCGCCAGCAGCCCAACCACCGGACTGAATAACTATGGCTACACCTTC
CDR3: CASSPTTGLNNYGYTF

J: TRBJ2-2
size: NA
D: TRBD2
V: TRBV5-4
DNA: TGTGCCAGCAGCCTAGCGGGGGCGAACACCGGGGAGCTGTTTTTT
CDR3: CASSLAGANTGELFF

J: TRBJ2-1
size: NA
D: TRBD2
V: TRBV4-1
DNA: TGCGCCAGCAGCCCCCCAGCGGGAGGGTCCCTTGAGCAGTTCTTC
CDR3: CASSPPAGGSLEQFF

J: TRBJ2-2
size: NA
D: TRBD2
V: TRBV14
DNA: TGTGCCAGCAGTCAAACTAGCGGGAGGTTGAGGGCGAACACCGGGGAGCTGTTTTTT
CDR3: CASSQTSGRLRANTGELFF

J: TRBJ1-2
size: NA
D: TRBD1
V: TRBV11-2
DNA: TGTGCCAGCAGCTTTGGGACAGGGGGCTTCGGCTACACCTTC
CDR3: CASSFGTGGFGYTF

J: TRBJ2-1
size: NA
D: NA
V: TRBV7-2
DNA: TGTGCCAGCAGCCCGGGGTTCTCCTACAATGAGCAGTTCTTC
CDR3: CASSPGFSYNEQFF

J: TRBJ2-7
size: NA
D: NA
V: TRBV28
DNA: TGTGCCAGCAGTTCTGACCCCTCCTACGAGCAGTACTTC
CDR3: CASSSDPSYEQYF

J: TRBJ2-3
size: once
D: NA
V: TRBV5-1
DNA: TGCGCCAGCAGCGATCGAGTATTAGTTGCCGCAGATACGCAGTATTTT
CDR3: CASSDRVLVAADTQYF

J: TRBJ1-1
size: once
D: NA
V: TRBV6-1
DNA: TGCCTTGCCAGAGTTCTGCAGAACACTGAAGCTTTCTTT
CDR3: CLARVLQNTEAFF

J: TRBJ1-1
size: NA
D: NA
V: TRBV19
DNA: TGTGCCAGTAGTAAGCCGCTAAATGCAATGAACACTGAAGCTTTCTTT
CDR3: CASSKPLNAMNTEAFF

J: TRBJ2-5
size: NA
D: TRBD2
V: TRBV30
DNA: TGTGCCTGGAGTGTAGCGGGGGCCAGGGAGACCCAGTACTTC
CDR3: CAWSVAGARETQYF

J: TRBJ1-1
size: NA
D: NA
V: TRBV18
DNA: TGTGCCAGCTCACCACAGGGGCGCGGTGAAGCTTTCTTT
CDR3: CASSPQGRGEAFF

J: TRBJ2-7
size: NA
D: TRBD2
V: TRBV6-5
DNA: TGTGCCAGCAGCCCTGGGACTAGCGGGTATTGGGAGCAGTACTTC
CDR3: CASSPGTSGYWEQYF

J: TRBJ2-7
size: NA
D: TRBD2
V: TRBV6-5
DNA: TGTGCCAGCAGTTACTCGGGGGCGGGAGGGCCGACCGAGCAGTACTTC
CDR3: CASSYSGAGGPTEQYF

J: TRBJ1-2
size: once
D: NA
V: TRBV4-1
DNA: TGCGCCAGCAGCCCCCAGCCAGGACAGACTATTTATGGCTACACCTTC
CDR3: CASSPQPGQTIYGYTF

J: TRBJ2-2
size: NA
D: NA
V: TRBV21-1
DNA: TGTGCCAGTCAAACGAACAGCAGGACCGGGGAGCTGTTTTTT
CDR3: CASQTNSRTGELFF

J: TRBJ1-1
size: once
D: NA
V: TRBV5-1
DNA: TGCGCCAGCAGCTTGTACTCGGTAAACACTGAAGCTTTCTTT
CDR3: CASSLYSVNTEAFF

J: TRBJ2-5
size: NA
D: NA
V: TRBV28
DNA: TGTGCCAGCAGTTTTTCATTGGGGGAGACCCAGTACTTC
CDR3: CASSFSLGETQYF

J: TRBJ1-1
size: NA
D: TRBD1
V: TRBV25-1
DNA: TGTGCCAGCAGTGATGCCAGGACAGGGAACACTGAAGCTTTCTTT
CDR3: CASSDARTGNTEAFF

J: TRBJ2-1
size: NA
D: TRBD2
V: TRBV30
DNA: TGTGCCTGGAGTGTACGAGGCGGGAGGGCCACCCATGAGCAGTTCTTC
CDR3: CAWSVRGGRATHEQFF

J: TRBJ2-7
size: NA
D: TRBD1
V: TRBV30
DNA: TGTGCCTGGAACAGGGGGCCAGGTACCCACGAGCAGTACTTC
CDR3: CAWNRGPGTHEQYF

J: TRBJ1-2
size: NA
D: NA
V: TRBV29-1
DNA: TGCAGCGTTGACCTCCAGATGTATGGCTACACCTTC
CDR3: CSVDLQMYGYTF

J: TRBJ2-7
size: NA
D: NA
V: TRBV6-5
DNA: TGTGCCAGCAGTTACTCGTGGGCGGTTCCCTACGAGCAGTACTTC
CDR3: CASSYSWAVPYEQYF

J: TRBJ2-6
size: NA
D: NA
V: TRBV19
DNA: TGTGCCAGTAGTATGTACCTCTCTGGGGCCAACGTCCTGACTTTC
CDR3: CASSMYLSGANVLTF

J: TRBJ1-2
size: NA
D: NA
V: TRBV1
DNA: TGCACCAGCAGCCAAGTTCCCCTGGGGGGGGCGGATGGCTACACCTTC
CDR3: CTSSQVPLGGADGYTF

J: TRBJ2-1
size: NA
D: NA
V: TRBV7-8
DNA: TGTGCCAGCAGCTTATTTTCGGAGCTCTCCTACAATGAGCAGTTCTTC
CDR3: CASSLFSELSYNEQFF

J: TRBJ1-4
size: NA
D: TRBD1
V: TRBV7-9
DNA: TGTGCCAGCAGGAGACAGGGGAGGGATGAAAAACTGTTTTTT
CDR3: CASRRQGRDEKLFF

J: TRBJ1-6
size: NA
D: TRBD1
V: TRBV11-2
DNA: TGTGCCAGCAGCGGACAGGGCGGTGGTTCACCCCTCCACTTT
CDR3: CASSGQGGGSPLHF

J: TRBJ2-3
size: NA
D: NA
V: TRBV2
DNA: TGTGCCAGCAGTGGGGACTTTGATACGCAGTATTTT
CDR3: CASSGDFDTQYF

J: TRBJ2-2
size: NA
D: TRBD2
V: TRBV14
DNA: TGTGCCAGCAGCCAGTTAGGGACTAGCGGGAGGGCCCGAACCGGGGAGCTGTTTTTT
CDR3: CASSQLGTSGRARTGELFF